This T cell receptor (beta chain) was recorded in a study of cytomegalovirus exposure and HLA in healthy donors. General study findings and limits: A later analysis showed HLA-associated TCR beta chains outstripping equally common others in clonal expansion.

The germline CDR1 and CDR2 sequences are LNHDA and SQIVND (reference sequence). Trimming took 3 bases from V and 4 from J, leaving 19 bases between them. This CDR3 comprises 18 residues. Comments on this clone: Its target is not known.

The PCR was carried out with 60 Vbeta primers and 13 Jbeta primers. This table comes from immunoSEQ multiplex PCR, and its TCRdb copy is limited to in-frame clones, with some not included. This repertoire shows 180,000 or so clones, roughly 80% found once; its top ten account for around 7.7%. This TCR was sampled from a woman between 40 and 55 years old in good health and CMV-seropositive. This sequence joins TRBV19 and TRBJ2-6; D is unresolved. Source material: PBMCs. Here the CDR3 DNA reads TGTGCCAGTAGTATTCTTGGCAGGTTACTCCCCGGGGCCAACGTCCTGACTTTC. It specifies CASSILGRLLPGANVLTF.